These 21 T cell receptor beta chains were all obtained from the same sample, sequenced in a study of T cell changes during pregnancy in multiple sclerosis. The data were produced by immunoSEQ multiplex PCR, yet TCRdb's version contains in-frame clones alone and is incomplete. Among around 65,000 clones, roughly 86% were seen once, and the ten largest hold approximately 1.7%. The sequences come from peripheral blood, collected in the first trimester of pregnancy. The source is a female donor with multiple sclerosis, enrolled in a pregnancy study.

This chain links TRBV19 with TRBJ2-2; TRBD1 matches 7 bases. There are 15 residues in the CDR3. V lost 7 bases to trimming and J lost 5 bases; unmatched junction nucleotides: 10. CDR1 LNHDA and CDR2 SQIVND come from the germline V gene (reference sequence). The CDR3 sequence: CASIGNRGRTGELFF. The CDR3 bases are TGTGCCAGTATTGGGAACAGGGGACGGACCGGGGAGCTGTTTTTT. The whole variable domain, filled in from reference TRBV19 and TRBJ2-2, reads DGGITQSPKYLFRKEGQNVTLSCEQNLNHDAMYWYRQDPGQGLRLIYYSQIVNDFQKGDIAEGYSVSREKKESFPLTVTSAQKNPTAFYLCASIGNRGRTGELFFGEGSRLTVL.

Of note for this clone: Different DNA sequences within this sample yield the same CDR3. The chain is built from TRBV4-3 and TRBJ2-6; D may be TRBD1 (5 bases). V gave up 1 base and J gave up 1 base, with 8 bases separating them. The CDR3 is made up of 16 amino acids. CDR1 and CDR2 from the germline V gene are LGHNA and YSLEER. The CDR3 loop reads CASSQAAGSGANVLTF. DNA for the CDR3: TGCGCCAGCAGCCAAGCTGCAGGGTCTGGGGCCAACGTCCTGACTTTC.

The chain is built from TRBV6-6 and TRBJ2-7, with D perhaps TRBD2 (6 bases). CDR1 and CDR2 (germline): MNHNY, SVGAGI (reference sequence). The length of the CDR3 is 14 residues. V dropped 4 bases and J dropped 4 bases, with 14 bases sitting between them. The chain's CDR3 is CASSFNTREYEQYF. For the CDR3, the DNA is TGTGCCAGCAGTTTTAATACACGGGAGTACGAGCAGTACTTC.

The rearrangement uses TRBV2 and TRBJ1-1; D uncertain. Germline V gene lookup returns CDR1 SNHLY and CDR2 FYNNEI. The V end lost 6 bases, the J end lost 0 bases, and 5 bases lay between the germline ends. This CDR3 is 12 amino acids long. The DNA for the CDR3 is TGTGCCAGCAGCCCCATGAACACTGAAGCTTTCTTT. As protein: CASSPMNTEAFF.

The CDR3 spells CASSLGSTYEQYF. Written as DNA, the CDR3 is TGTGCCAGCAGCTTAGGGAGTACCTACGAGCAGTACTTC. V usage is TRBV7-9 and J usage is TRBJ2-7, with D unclear. The CDR3 is 13 amino acids. CDR1 and CDR2 from the germline V gene are SEHNR and FQNEAQ (reference sequence). V was pared by 1 base and J by 2 bases, with 6 bases between.

The chain recombines TRBV27 with TRBJ1-2; 8 positions agree with TRBD1. The CDR3 has 13 residues. After removal of 4 bases from V and 7 bases from J, the junction contained 5 bases not matched to a gene. The germline gives CDR1 MNHEY, CDR2 SMNVEV (reference sequence). The CDR3 sequence: CASSSTGGLGYTF. CDR3 bases: TGTGCCAGCAGTTCAACAGGGGGACTTGGCTACACCTTC.

V gene TRBV7-9 combines with J gene TRBJ2-7; 10 bases agree with TRBD1. Trimming at V came to 5 bases and at J to 2 bases, leaving 3 bases not matched to a gene. The CDR3 covers 14 residues. Germline values: CDR1 SEHNR, CDR2 FQNEAQ (reference sequence). CDR3 nucleotides: TGTGCCAGCAGCGTAGGGACAGGGGCCTACGAGCAGTACTTC. Protein sequence: CASSVGTGAYEQYF.

The V gene is TRBV12-5, the J gene TRBJ1-1; a possible D gene is TRBD1 (6 bases). CDR1 is LGHNT, CDR2 FRNRAP, per germline. The CDR3 contains 13 residues. Trimming stripped 4 bases from V and 1 base from J, with 7 bases between. The CDR3 is CASGSGQNTEAFF. The CDR3 DNA reads TGTGCTAGTGGTTCGGGACAGAACACTGAAGCTTTCTTT.

V is TRBV6-1 and J is TRBJ2-2; 8 bases map to TRBD1. The CDR3 totals 15 residues. CDR1 MNHNS and CDR2 SASEGT come from the germline V gene. The V gene end was trimmed by 6 bases and the J gene end by 5 bases; junction bases not matched to a gene: 8. As DNA, the CDR3 is TGTGCCAGCAGCCTACAGGGGGAGTTAACCGGGGAGCTGTTTTTT. Translating it yields CASSLQGELTGELFF.

V and J are TRBV28 and TRBJ2-1; 8 nucleotides line up with TRBD2. CDR1 MDHEN and CDR2 SYDVKM come from the germline V gene. This CDR3 has 15 residues. J lost 3 bases, V lost 6 bases, and 7 bases had no gene match. CDR3 region: CASSSWSGGYNEQFF. CDR3 bases: TGTGCCAGCAGCTCATGGAGCGGGGGCTACAATGAGCAGTTCTTC.

J is TRBJ1-2 and V is TRBV7-2; 9 nucleotides agree with TRBD1. This CDR3 contains 15 residues. The V gene end was trimmed by 7 bases and the J gene end by 2 bases; junction bases not matched to a gene: 8. The V gene's germline CDR1 is SGHTA and CDR2 FQGNSA. In DNA form, the CDR3 reads TGTGCCAGCAACCCCAAGACAGGGGGAAACTATGGCTACACCTTC. It yields the protein CASNPKTGGNYGYTF.

This clone was counted a single time. The chain couples TRBV11-2 to TRBJ2-7; 7 bases fit TRBD2. J lost 2 bases, V lost 0 bases, and 7 bases had no gene match. This CDR3 spans 16 amino acids. Per germline, CDR1 SGHAT and CDR2 FQNNGV. DNA of the CDR3: TGTGCCAGCAGCTTAGAGGATAGGGGAGGGGCCTACGAGCAGTACTTC. It yields the protein CASSLEDRGGAYEQYF.

The chain employs TRBV11-2 and TRBJ2-5; D is perhaps TRBD1 (5 bases). V shed 0 bases and J shed 5 bases, with 10 bases lying between them. The germline V gene encodes CDR1 SGHAT and CDR2 FQNNGV. This CDR3 region has 14 residues. The CDR3 DNA follows: TGTGCCAGCAGCTTAGACAGGGTAGGGGAGACCCAGTACTTC. Its protein is CASSLDRVGETQYF.

The chain carries TRBV18 and TRBJ2-1; 14 bases fit TRBD2. Losses at the gene ends were 4 bases for V and 8 bases for J; bases not matched to a gene: 1. The CDR3 loop spans 14 amino acids. Germline V gene lookup returns CDR1 KGHSH and CDR2 LQKENI. The CDR3 DNA reads TGTGCCAGCTCACGGGGACTAGCGGGAGATGAGCAGTTCTTC. Encoded protein: CASSRGLAGDEQFF.

V gene TRBV7-9 combines with J gene TRBJ2-7; perhaps TRBD1 as D (6 bases). This CDR3 contains 15 residues. Germline CDR1 reads SEHNR; CDR2 reads FQNEAQ (reference sequence). V lost 1 base, J lost 3 bases, and 13 bases lay in between. CDR3 sequence reads: CASSLGGPSNYEQYF. The CDR3 DNA is TGTGCCAGCAGCTTAGGGGGGCCTTCGAACTACGAGCAGTACTTC.

CDR3 DNA sequence: TGTGCCAGCAGCTTAGTGTCCGGGACATACAATGAGCAGTTCTTC. This codes for CASSLVSGTYNEQFF. The chain is built from TRBV7-9 and TRBJ2-1, with a tentative D call TRBD1 (6 bases). Trimming removed 1 base at V and 4 bases at J, with 11 bases between. This CDR3 contains 15 residues. The germline V gene has CDR1 SEHNR and CDR2 FQNEAQ (reference sequence).

This chain uses TRBV5-1 with TRBJ1-4, with D possibly TRBD1 on 5 matching bases. Germline lookup yields CDR1 SGHRS and CDR2 YFSETQ. The CDR3 has 16 amino acids. Trimming cost V 4 bases and J 7 bases, with 20 bases left between them. CDR3 amino acids: CASSDITGLEAEKLFF. In nucleotides, the CDR3 is TGCGCCAGCAGCGATATAACAGGATTAGAAGCTGAAAAACTGTTTTTT.

V gene TRBV6-1 combines with J gene TRBJ2-1; D perhaps matches TRBD1 (6 bases). CDR1 and CDR2 from the germline V gene are MNHNS and SASEGT. The CDR3 contains 11 residues. V was trimmed by 7 bases and J by 11 bases, leaving 12 bases between them. The CDR3 bases are TGTGCCAGCACCACAGGGAATCAGCAGTTCTTC. This encodes CASTTGNQQFF.

This chain uses TRBV10-3 with TRBJ2-7; TRBD2 agrees at 8 bases. After removal of 3 bases from V and 2 bases from J, the junction contained 6 bases not matched to a gene. There are 15 residues in the CDR3. Germline V gene sequence: CDR1 ENHRY, CDR2 SYGVKD. The DNA for the CDR3 is TGTGCCATCAGTGATAGAGCGGGAGCGACCTACGAGCAGTACTTC. Protein sequence: CAISDRAGATYEQYF.

This clone appeared once. The genes are TRBV2 and TRBJ2-6; a possible D gene is TRBD1 (5 bases). Germline V gene sequence: CDR1 SNHLY, CDR2 FYNNEI. Trimming removed 1 base from V and 4 bases from J, with 14 bases in between. The CDR3 totals 17 residues. Written as DNA, the CDR3 is TGTGCCAGCAGTGAAGATGGTTGGGGCGCCGGGGCCAACGTCCTGACTTTC. Amino acid sequence: CASSEDGWGAGANVLTF.

This rearrangement joins TRBV5-1 to TRBJ2-1; 14 nucleotides match TRBD2. Germline V gives CDR1 SGHRS, CDR2 YFSETQ. V was pared by 4 bases and J by 10 bases, with 7 bases of the junction left unmatched. The CDR3 has 15 residues. The CDR3 loop reads CASSREGLAGVEQFF. CDR3 DNA sequence: TGCGCCAGCAGCCGAGAGGGACTAGCGGGAGTGGAGCAGTTCTTC.